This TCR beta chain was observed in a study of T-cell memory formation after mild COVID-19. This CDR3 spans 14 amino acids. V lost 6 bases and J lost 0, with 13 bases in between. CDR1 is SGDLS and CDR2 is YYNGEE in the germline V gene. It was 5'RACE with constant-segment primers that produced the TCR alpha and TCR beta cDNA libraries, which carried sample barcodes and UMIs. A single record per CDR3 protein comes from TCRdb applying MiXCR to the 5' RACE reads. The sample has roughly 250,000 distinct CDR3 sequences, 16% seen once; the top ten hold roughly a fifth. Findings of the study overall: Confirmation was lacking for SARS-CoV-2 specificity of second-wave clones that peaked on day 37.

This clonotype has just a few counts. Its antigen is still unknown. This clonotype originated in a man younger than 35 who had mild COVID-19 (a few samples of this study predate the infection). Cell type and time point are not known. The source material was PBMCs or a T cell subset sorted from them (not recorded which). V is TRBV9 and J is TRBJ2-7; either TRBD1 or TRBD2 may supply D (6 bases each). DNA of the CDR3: TGTGCCAGCACCCGGGGGCTCAGCTCCTACGAGCAGTACTTC. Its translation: CASTRGLSSYEQYF.